The rows below give T cell receptor beta chains drawn from one sample of a study of early T cells in non-severe SARS-CoV-2 infection. In TCRdb, the 5' RACE reads were re-called with MiXCR into one record per CDR3 protein. Of some 82,000 distinct CDR3 sequences in the sample, about 12% were seen once. Sequences were obtained from whole blood. All receptors derive from an adult who was a healthcare worker with PCR-confirmed SARS-CoV-2 infection or an uninfected control (not recorded which). Each CDR3 is given with its conserved first and last residue. Fields, in order: J gene, V gene, clone size, D gene, CDR3 DNA, CDR3 protein. D genes are given only for firm matches. Clone size, where shown, is once, few, many, or a class for clones that have expanded.

J: TRBJ2-5; V: TRBV29-1; size: many; D: -; DNA: TGCAGCGTTTTGGACGGAAAAGAGACCCAGTACTTC; CDR3: CSVLDGKETQYF
J: TRBJ1-5; V: TRBV10-2; size: many; D: -; DNA: TGCGCCAGCAGTTTAGGGATTCAGCCCCAGCATTTT; CDR3: CASSLGIQPQHF
J: TRBJ2-7; V: TRBV14; size: -; D: TRBD1; DNA: TGTGCCAGCAGCCGTCGACAGGGCTACGAGCAGTACTTC; CDR3: CASSRRQGYEQYF
J: TRBJ2-1; V: TRBV7-9; size: many; D: -; DNA: TGTGCCAGCAGGCTAACCAATGAGCAGTTCTTC; CDR3: CASRLTNEQFF
J: TRBJ1-3; V: TRBV3-1; size: few; D: -; DNA: TGTGCCAGCAGCCTTGGGACTCCAGGCTCTGAAAACACCATATATTTT; CDR3: CASSLGTPGSENTIYF
J: TRBJ2-7; V: TRBV2; size: few; D: -; DNA: TGTGCCAGCAGTTTGCTACCAGGGGGGGTGTACGAGCAGTACTTC; CDR3: CASSLLPGGVYEQYF
J: TRBJ1-1; V: TRBV25-1; size: few; D: -; DNA: TGTGCCAGCTCCCCCCCAACGGGTGGGGTTTCTGAAGCTTTCTTT; CDR3: CASSPPTGGVSEAFF
J: TRBJ2-2; V: TRBV5-1; size: many; D: -; DNA: TGCGCCAGCAGCCGAGGGCCCGGGGAGCTGTTTTTT; CDR3: CASSRGPGELFF
J: TRBJ2-1; V: TRBV6-6; size: few; D: -; DNA: TGTGCCAGCAGTTACTACGGGGATTCCTACAATGAGCAGTTCTTC; CDR3: CASSYYGDSYNEQFF
J: TRBJ2-7; V: TRBV9; size: many; D: -; DNA: TGTGCCAGCAGCGTAGAGGGCGACTACGAGCAGTACTTC; CDR3: CASSVEGDYEQYF
J: TRBJ2-7; V: TRBV29-1; size: -; D: TRBD2; DNA: TGCAGCGTTGCGGCTAGCGGATACGAGCAGTACTTC; CDR3: CSVAASGYEQYF
J: TRBJ2-1; V: TRBV11-2; size: many; D: TRBD2; DNA: TGTGCCAGCAGTAAACTAGCGGGCGAGCCCTACAATGAGCAGTTCTTC; CDR3: CASSKLAGEPYNEQFF
J: TRBJ1-1; V: TRBV30; size: many; D: -; DNA: TGTGCCTGGAGTCGGTGGCCGACAAACACTGAAGCTTTCTTT; CDR3: CAWSRWPTNTEAFF
J: TRBJ2-3; V: TRBV2; size: -; D: TRBD1; DNA: TGTGCCAGCAGGCTGACAGGGATCGGGCCAGATACGCAGTATTTT; CDR3: CASRLTGIGPDTQYF
J: TRBJ2-1; V: TRBV20-1; size: -; D: TRBD2; DNA: TGCAGTGCGATGGCCCCTACTAGCGGGGGGTTCTCCTACAATGAGCAGTTCTTC; CDR3: CSAMAPTSGGFSYNEQFF
J: TRBJ1-5; V: TRBV5-6; size: many; D: -; DNA: TGTGCCAGCAGCCCCCGGGATGGACAGCCCCAGCATTTT; CDR3: CASSPRDGQPQHF
J: TRBJ2-1; V: TRBV15; size: many; D: -; DNA: TGTGCCACCAGCAGAGATAAGGCCAATGAGCAGTTCTTC; CDR3: CATSRDKANEQFF
J: TRBJ2-1; V: TRBV12-3/TRBV12-4; size: once; D: TRBD2; DNA: TGTGCCAGCAGCCCAGGCCGGGGGGGCCGTGATGAGCAGTTCTTC; CDR3: CASSPGRGGRDEQFF
J: TRBJ2-7; V: TRBV29-1; size: few; D: -; DNA: TGCAGCGTGCTTCGGGACTCCTACGAGCAGTACTTC; CDR3: CSVLRDSYEQYF
J: TRBJ1-2; V: TRBV29-1; size: -; D: -; DNA: TGCAGCGTTTGGGGCGGGAATGGCTACACCTTC; CDR3: CSVWGGNGYTF
J: TRBJ2-1; V: TRBV10-3; size: many; D: -; DNA: TGTGCCATCAGTCCAACTTACAGGGACTATGAGCAGTTCTTC; CDR3: CAISPTYRDYEQFF
J: TRBJ2-7; V: TRBV12-3/TRBV12-4; size: few; D: -; DNA: TGTGCCAGCAGTCTCATGGGGGAGCAGTACTTC; CDR3: CASSLMGEQYF
J: TRBJ2-7; V: TRBV11-2; size: -; D: -; DNA: TGTGCCAGCGTCCCACCCCAAGGCTACGAGCAGTACTTC; CDR3: CASVPPQGYEQYF
J: TRBJ1-1; V: TRBV18; size: few; D: TRBD1; DNA: TGTGCCAGCCTAGACAGGGGTAACACTGAAGCTTTCTTT; CDR3: CASLDRGNTEAFF
J: TRBJ1-2; V: TRBV28; size: many; D: TRBD1; DNA: TGTGCCAGCAGGACAGGGATACGCTTGACCCCCACTGGCTATGGCTACACCTTC; CDR3: CASRTGIRLTPTGYGYTF
J: TRBJ2-1; V: TRBV24-1; size: few; D: -; DNA: TGTGCCACCAGTGATTCATGGGGAAGCTCCTACAATGAGCAGTTCTTC; CDR3: CATSDSWGSSYNEQFF
J: TRBJ2-7; V: TRBV20-1; size: many; D: TRBD2; DNA: TGCAGTGCTAAGGAGACTAGCGGGAGACGGGGGGAGCAGTACTTC; CDR3: CSAKETSGRRGEQYF
J: TRBJ2-1; V: TRBV9; size: many; D: -; DNA: TGTGCCAGCAGCGTAGAGTTGGGTGCGGCCGATGAGCAGTTCTTC; CDR3: CASSVELGAADEQFF
J: TRBJ2-2; V: TRBV3-1; size: many; D: TRBD2; DNA: TGTGCCAGCAGCCCCTCGCTAGCGGGAGATACCGGGGAGCTGTTTTTT; CDR3: CASSPSLAGDTGELFF
J: TRBJ2-7; V: TRBV11-2; size: -; D: TRBD1; DNA: TGTGCCAGCAGCTTAGTCGGGACAGGGACCTCCTACGAGCAGTACTTC; CDR3: CASSLVGTGTSYEQYF
J: TRBJ2-3; V: TRBV29-1; size: -; D: TRBD1; DNA: TGCAGCGCTCGGACAGGGGGCCGCACAGATACGCAGTATTTT; CDR3: CSARTGGRTDTQYF
J: TRBJ2-5; V: TRBV18; size: many; D: -; DNA: TGTGCCAGCTCACCTGATCAAGAGACCCAGTACTTC; CDR3: CASSPDQETQYF
J: TRBJ2-7; V: TRBV11-1; size: many; D: TRBD1; DNA: TGTGCCAGCAGACTGACAGGGAAGGGTCCCTACGAGCAGTACTTC; CDR3: CASRLTGKGPYEQYF
J: TRBJ2-7; V: TRBV11-3; size: many; D: -; DNA: TGTGCCAGCAGCTCCGACCCCGCCGGGGAGCAGTACTTC; CDR3: CASSSDPAGEQYF
J: TRBJ2-5; V: TRBV10-3; size: -; D: -; DNA: TGTGCCATCATGGAGTACCGGACAGAGACCCAGTACTTC; CDR3: CAIMEYRTETQYF